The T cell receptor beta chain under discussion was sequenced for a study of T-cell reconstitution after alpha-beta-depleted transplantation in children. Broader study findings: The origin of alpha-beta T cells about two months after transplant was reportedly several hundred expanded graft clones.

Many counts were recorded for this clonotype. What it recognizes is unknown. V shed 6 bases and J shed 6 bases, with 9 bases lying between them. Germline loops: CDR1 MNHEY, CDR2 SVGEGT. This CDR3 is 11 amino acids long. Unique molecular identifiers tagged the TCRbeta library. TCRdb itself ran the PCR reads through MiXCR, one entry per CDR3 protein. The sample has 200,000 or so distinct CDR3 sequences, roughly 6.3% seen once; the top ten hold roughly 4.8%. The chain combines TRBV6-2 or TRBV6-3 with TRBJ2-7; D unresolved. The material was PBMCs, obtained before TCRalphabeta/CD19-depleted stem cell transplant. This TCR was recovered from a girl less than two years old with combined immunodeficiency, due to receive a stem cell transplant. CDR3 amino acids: CASSQLTEQYF. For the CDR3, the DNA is TGTGCCAGCAGCCAACTGACCGAGCAGTACTTC.